This is a list of T cell receptor beta chains from one sample in a study of regulatory T cells in long-lasting Graves disease. TCRdb re-derived calls from the multiplex PCR reads in MiXCR, one entry per CDR3 protein. The sample holds hundreds of thousands of distinct CDR3 sequences; 15% to 20% are singletons and the top ten take less than 35%. This same sample was also part of a study on T cells in Graves' hyperthyroidism and ophthalmopathy.

The sequencing here drew on peripheral blood mononuclear cells (PBMCs), taken at new diagnosis, from a patient treated with antithyroid drugs. All receptors derive from a man aged 35 to 55 with Graves disease. Each CDR3 is given with its conserved first and last residue. Clone size is stated in some rows and not others, as once, few, many or a class when expanded.

size	V	CDR3
few	TRBV19	CASSILSHSNTEAFF
few	TRBV6-5	CASSWTPNQPQHF
few	TRBV15	CATSRDGGGSYNEQFF
many	TRBV6-1	CASTYPASGGRGEQFF
many	TRBV6-2/TRBV6-3	CASSYSTQGYDQETQYF
NA	TRBV7-2	CASSLGSGVFYEQYF
NA	TRBV20-1	CSARTGWGEKLFF
once	TRBV27	CASSLGHRGSLNGYTF
few	TRBV5-1	CASSRDSRGYGYTF
many	TRBV2	CASSGLGNSNQPQHF
NA	TRBV7-9	CASSHRTSGSPDTQYF
many	TRBV2	CASTGTTVNSPLHF
few	TRBV7-9	CASSLGDRGYSNQPQHF
few	TRBV9	CASSVVAGGGNEQFF
few	TRBV5-1	CASSLAGTGTRSRYF
many	TRBV7-2	CASSSYRGHIQPQHF
many	TRBV7-3	CASSPGRGTEAFF
many	TRBV5-1	CASSLSQGSPITDTQYF
many	TRBV11-2	CASSLEKANTGELFF
NA	TRBV20-1	CSARKVNSNQPQHF
many	TRBV6-5	CASSYSGGNYGYTF
once	TRBV12-3/TRBV12-4	CASSPRLAGGGDTQYF
many	TRBV10-3	CAISPGTGLTDTQYF
few	TRBV30	CAWSGINYGYTF
few	TRBV19	CASSKNPGTGRDEQYF
few	TRBV20-1	CSARAPGGAWGNQPQHF
few	TRBV6-4	CASSAESNTGELFF
many	TRBV12-5	CASAAGGIDTQYF
once	TRBV28	CASSSPPGVAKNIQYF
many	TRBV27	CASTGQGTYGYTF
many	TRBV30	CAWDRGRVEVAEQYF
many	TRBV9	CASSNPTGGHTEAFF
NA	TRBV14	CASSQDAGRLYGYTF
NA	TRBV5-5	CASSTRAGGQLFF
few	TRBV6-2/TRBV6-3	CASKGQRSYEQYF